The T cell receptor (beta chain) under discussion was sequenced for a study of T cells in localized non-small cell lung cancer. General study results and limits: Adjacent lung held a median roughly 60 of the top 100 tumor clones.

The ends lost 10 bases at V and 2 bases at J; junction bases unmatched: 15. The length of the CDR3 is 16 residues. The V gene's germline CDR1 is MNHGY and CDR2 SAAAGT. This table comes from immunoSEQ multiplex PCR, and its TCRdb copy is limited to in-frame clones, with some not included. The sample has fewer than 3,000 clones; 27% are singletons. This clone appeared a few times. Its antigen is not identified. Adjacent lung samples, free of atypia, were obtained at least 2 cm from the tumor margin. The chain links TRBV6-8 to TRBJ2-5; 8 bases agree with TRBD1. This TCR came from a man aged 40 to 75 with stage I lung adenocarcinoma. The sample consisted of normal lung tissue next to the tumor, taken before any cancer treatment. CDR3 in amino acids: CAISSRTGNSQETQYF. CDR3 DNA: TGTGCCATCAGCTCTCGGACAGGGAATAGTCAAGAGACCCAGTACTTC.